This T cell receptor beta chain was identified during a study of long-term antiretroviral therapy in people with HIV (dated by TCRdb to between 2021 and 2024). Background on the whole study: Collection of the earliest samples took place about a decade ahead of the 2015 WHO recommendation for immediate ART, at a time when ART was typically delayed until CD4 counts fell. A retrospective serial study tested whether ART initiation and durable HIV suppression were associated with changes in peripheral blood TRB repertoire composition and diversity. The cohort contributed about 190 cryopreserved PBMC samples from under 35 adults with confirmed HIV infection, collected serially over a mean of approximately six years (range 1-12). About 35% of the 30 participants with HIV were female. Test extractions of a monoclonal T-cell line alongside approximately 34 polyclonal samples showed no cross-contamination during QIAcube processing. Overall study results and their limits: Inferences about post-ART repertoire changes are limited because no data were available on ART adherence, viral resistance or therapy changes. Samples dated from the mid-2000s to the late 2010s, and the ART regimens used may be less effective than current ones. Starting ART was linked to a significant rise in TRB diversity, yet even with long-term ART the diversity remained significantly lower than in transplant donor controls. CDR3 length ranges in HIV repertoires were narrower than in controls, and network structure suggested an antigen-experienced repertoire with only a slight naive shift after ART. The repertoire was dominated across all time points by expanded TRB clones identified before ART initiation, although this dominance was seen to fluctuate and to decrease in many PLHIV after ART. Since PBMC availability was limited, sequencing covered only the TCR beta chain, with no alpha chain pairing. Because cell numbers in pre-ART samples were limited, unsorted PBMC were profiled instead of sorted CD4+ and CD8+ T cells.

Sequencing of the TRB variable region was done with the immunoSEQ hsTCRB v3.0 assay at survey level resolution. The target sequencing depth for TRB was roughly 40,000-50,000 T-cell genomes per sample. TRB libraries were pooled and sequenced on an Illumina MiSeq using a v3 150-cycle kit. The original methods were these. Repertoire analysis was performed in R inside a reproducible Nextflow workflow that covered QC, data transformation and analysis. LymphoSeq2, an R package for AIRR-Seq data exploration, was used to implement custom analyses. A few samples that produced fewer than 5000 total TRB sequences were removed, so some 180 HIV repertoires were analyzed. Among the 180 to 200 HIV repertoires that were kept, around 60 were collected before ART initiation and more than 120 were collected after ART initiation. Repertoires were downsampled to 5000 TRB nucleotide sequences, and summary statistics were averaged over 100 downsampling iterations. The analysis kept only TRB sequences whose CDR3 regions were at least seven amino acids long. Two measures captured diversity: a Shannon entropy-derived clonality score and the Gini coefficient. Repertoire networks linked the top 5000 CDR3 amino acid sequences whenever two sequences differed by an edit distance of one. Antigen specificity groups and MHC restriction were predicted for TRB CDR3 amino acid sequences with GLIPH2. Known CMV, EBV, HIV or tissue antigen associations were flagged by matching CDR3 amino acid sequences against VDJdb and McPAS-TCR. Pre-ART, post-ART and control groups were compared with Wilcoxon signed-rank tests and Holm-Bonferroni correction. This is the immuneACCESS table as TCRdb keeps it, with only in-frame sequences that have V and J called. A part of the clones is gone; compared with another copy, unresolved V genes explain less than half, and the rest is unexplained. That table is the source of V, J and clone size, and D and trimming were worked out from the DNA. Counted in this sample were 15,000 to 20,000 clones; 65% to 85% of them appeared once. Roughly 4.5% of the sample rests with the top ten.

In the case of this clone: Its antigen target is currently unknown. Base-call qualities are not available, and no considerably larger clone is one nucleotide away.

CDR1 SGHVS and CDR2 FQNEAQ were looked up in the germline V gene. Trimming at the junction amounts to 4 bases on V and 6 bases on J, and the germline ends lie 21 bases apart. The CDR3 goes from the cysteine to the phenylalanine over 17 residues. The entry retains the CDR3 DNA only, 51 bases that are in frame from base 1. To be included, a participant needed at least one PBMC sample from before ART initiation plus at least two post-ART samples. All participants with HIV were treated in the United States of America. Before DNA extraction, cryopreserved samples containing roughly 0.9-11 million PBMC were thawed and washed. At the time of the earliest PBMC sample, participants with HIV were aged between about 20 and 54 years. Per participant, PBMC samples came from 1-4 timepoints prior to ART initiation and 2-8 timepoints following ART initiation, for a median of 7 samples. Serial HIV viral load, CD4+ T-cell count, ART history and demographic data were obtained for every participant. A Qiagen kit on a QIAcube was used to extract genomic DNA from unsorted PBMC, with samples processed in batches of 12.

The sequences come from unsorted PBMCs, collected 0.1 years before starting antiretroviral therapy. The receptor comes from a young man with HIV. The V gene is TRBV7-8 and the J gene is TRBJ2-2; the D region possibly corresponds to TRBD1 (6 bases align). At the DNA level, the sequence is TGTGCCAGCAGCTCCCCTCGGTGGGGGCGCCGGGCCGGGGAGCTGTTTTTT. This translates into CASSSPRWGRRAGELFF.